This T cell receptor beta chain came from a study of identical twins. Notes on the study in general: A lower insertion count was a feature of abundant cord blood beta clonotypes, with no such feature in memory repertoires. Models underestimated how often monozygotic twins shared out-of-frame TCR alpha.

Template switching added a universal primer binding site, and final cDNA carried unique molecular identifiers. TCRdb redid the calling of the 5' RACE reads with MiXCR, one entry per CDR3 protein. There are 700,000 to 950,000 distinct CDR3 sequences in the sample; roughly 12% occur only once, and around 1.5% lies in the top ten. The CDR3 is made up of 14 amino acids. The V gene's germline CDR1 is SGHRS and CDR2 YFSETQ. Germline trimming cut 6 bases from V and 7 bases from J; bases unmatched to any gene: 5. In regard to this clonotype: Its specificity is unknown.

This sample also belongs to another study, concerning yellow fever vaccine responses in identical twins.

Sequenced: PBMCs. The clonotype was recovered from a woman in her late teens or twenties in good health. This chain joins TRBV5-1 and TRBJ2-1, with TRBD2 matching over 12 bases. The CDR3 here is CASTIGLAGNEQFF. The CDR3 DNA is TGCGCCAGCACCATTGGACTAGCGGGGAATGAGCAGTTCTTC.